This entry lists 11 T cell receptor beta chains sequenced from one sample in a study of T cell changes during pregnancy in multiple sclerosis. The table came from immunoSEQ multiplex PCR; TCRdb's copy has only in-frame clones and leaves some out. The table records approximately 37,000 clones, roughly 87% of them present only once. The sequenced sample was CD4+ T cells from peripheral blood mononuclear cells, obtained in the first trimester of pregnancy. These receptors originate from a female donor with multiple sclerosis, enrolled in a pregnancy study.

The V gene is TRBV2, the J gene TRBJ2-5; the D gene could be TRBD1 or TRBD2 (6 bases each). This CDR3 contains 13 residues. V lost 7 bases and J 9 bases, leaving 18 bases between the germline ends. Germline V gene data show CDR1 as SNHLY and CDR2 as FYNNEI. CDR3 DNA: TGTGCCAGCACTGACAGGCTCTGGGGGGCCCAGTACTTC. Translation: CASTDRLWGAQYF.

Notes on this clone: Different DNA sequences within this sample yield the same CDR3. The chain employs TRBV5-1 and TRBJ2-7; 7 positions agree with TRBD2. Germline V gene sequence: CDR1 SGHRS, CDR2 YFSETQ. The CDR3 runs 13 residues. Trimming cost V 4 bases and J 6 bases; bases outside gene matches: 7. The CDR3 loop reads CASSLGTTTEQYF. The CDR3, as DNA: TGCGCCAGCAGCCTGGGGACTACTACCGAGCAGTACTTC. The entire variable domain, with the rest obtained from reference TRBV5-1 and TRBJ2-7, is as follows: KAGVTQTPRYLIKTRGQQVTLSCSPISGHRSVSWYQQTPGQGLQFLFEYFSETQRNKGNFPGRFSGRQFSNSRSEMNVSTLELGDSALYLCASSLGTTTEQYFGPGTRLTVT.

The genes are TRBV6-6 and TRBJ1-5; D may be TRBD1 (5 bases). In germline, CDR1 is MNHNY, CDR2 SVGAGI (reference sequence). This CDR3 has 16 residues. V was cut by 2 bases and J by 1 base, with 12 bases left in between. CDR3 in DNA: TGTGCCAGCAGTTACCCCGGGGGGGGGAGCAATCAGCCCCAGCATTTT. Translation: CASSYPGGGSNQPQHF.

The rearrangement links TRBV5-1 to TRBJ2-3; tentative D call: TRBD2 (7 bases). Looked up from germline, CDR1 is SGHRS and CDR2 is YFSETQ. The CDR3 is 15 amino acids. Trimming stripped 4 bases from V and 0 bases from J, with 12 bases between. The chain's CDR3 is CASSLGGPSTDTQYF. In DNA, the CDR3 is TGCGCCAGCAGCCTGGGGGGGCCTAGCACAGATACGCAGTATTTT.

The chain couples TRBV6-6 to TRBJ2-7; 9 positions agree with TRBD2. Germline CDR1 MNHNY, CDR2 SVGAGI (reference sequence). Trimming at V came to 7 bases and at J to 3 bases, leaving 10 bases not matched to a gene. CDR3 length: 15 amino acids. The CDR3 sequence: CASTSGLAAFYEQYF. The CDR3 DNA follows: TGTGCCAGCACCTCGGGACTAGCTGCTTTCTACGAGCAGTACTTC.

The genes are TRBV19 and TRBJ2-2; 10 bases fit TRBD1. V lost 6 bases to trimming and J lost 6 bases; unmatched junction nucleotides: 4. There are 14 residues in the CDR3. Germline CDR1 and CDR2: LNHDA and SQIVND (reference sequence). CDR3 region: CASRLDRGAGELFF. As DNA, the CDR3 is TGTGCCAGTAGATTGGACAGGGGGGCCGGGGAGCTGTTTTTT.

V gene TRBV10-3 combines with J gene TRBJ1-1; possible D gene TRBD1, 5 bases. V was trimmed by 3 bases and J by 0 bases, leaving 11 bases between them. CDR1 is ENHRY and CDR2 is SYGVKD in the germline V gene. The CDR3 is 15 residues long. The CDR3 DNA reads TGTGCCATCAGTGATTCGACAGCTCTGAACACTGAAGCTTTCTTT. Its protein product is CAISDSTALNTEAFF.

The chain links TRBV27 to TRBJ1-5, with D unclear. The CDR3 is 13 residues long. Germline CDR1 is MNHEY and CDR2 is SMNVEV (reference sequence). V dropped 5 bases and J dropped 0 bases, with 5 bases sitting between them. The CDR3 sequence is CASSRDSNQPQHF. The CDR3 bases are TGTGCCAGCAGTCGGGATAGCAATCAGCCCCAGCATTTT.

The chain links TRBV7-9 to TRBJ1-1; 10 bases match TRBD1. V lost 2 bases to trimming and J lost 4 bases; unmatched junction nucleotides: 10. This CDR3 is built from 17 residues. The germline V gene has CDR1 SEHNR and CDR2 FQNEAQ (reference sequence). This CDR3 is CASSLNRQGAPSTEAFF. The CDR3 DNA reads TGTGCCAGCAGCTTAAATCGACAGGGGGCACCTTCCACTGAAGCTTTCTTT.

The rearrangement links TRBV29-1 to TRBJ2-7; D gene unclear. CDR3 length equals 11 residues. Trimming cost V 6 bases and J 2 bases, with 8 bases left between them. Germline assignment: CDR1 SQVTM and CDR2 ANQGSEA. The CDR3 bases are TGCAGCGTGCGCCAACCCTACGAGCAGTACTTC. Amino acids: CSVRQPYEQYF.

The V gene is TRBV6-1, the J gene TRBJ2-7, with 12 bases aligning to TRBD2. The junction had 8 bases not matched to a gene; V was cut back by 7 bases and J by 4 bases. Germline V gene sequence: CDR1 MNHNS, CDR2 SASEGT. The CDR3 runs to 15 residues. The CDR3 coding sequence is TGTGCCAGCACCCAGACTAGCGGGAGTGGGTACGAGCAGTACTTC. Amino acid sequence: CASTQTSGSGYEQYF.